This T cell receptor beta chain was recovered during a study of T cells after yellow fever vaccination. TCRdb used MiXCR to reprocess the 5' RACE reads, holding one entry per CDR3 protein. Counted here are approximately 340,000 distinct CDR3 sequences, about 9.5% occurring once; the ten biggest clones make up approximately 19%. Germline CDR1 is SEHNR and CDR2 is FQNEAQ (reference sequence). Trimming stripped 5 bases from V and 3 bases from J, with 14 bases between. The length of the CDR3 is 15 residues. This receptor was taken from a man younger than 30 who received the YFV17D yellow fever vaccine. The specimen comprised PBMCs, sampled on the day of the first yellow fever vaccination. This chain joins TRBV7-9 and TRBJ2-1, with D perhaps matching TRBD2 (6 bases). The CDR3 nucleotides read TGTGCCAGCAGCCCTACGGGACTCCTCTACAATGAGCAGTTCTTC. Translation: CASSPTGLLYNEQFF.